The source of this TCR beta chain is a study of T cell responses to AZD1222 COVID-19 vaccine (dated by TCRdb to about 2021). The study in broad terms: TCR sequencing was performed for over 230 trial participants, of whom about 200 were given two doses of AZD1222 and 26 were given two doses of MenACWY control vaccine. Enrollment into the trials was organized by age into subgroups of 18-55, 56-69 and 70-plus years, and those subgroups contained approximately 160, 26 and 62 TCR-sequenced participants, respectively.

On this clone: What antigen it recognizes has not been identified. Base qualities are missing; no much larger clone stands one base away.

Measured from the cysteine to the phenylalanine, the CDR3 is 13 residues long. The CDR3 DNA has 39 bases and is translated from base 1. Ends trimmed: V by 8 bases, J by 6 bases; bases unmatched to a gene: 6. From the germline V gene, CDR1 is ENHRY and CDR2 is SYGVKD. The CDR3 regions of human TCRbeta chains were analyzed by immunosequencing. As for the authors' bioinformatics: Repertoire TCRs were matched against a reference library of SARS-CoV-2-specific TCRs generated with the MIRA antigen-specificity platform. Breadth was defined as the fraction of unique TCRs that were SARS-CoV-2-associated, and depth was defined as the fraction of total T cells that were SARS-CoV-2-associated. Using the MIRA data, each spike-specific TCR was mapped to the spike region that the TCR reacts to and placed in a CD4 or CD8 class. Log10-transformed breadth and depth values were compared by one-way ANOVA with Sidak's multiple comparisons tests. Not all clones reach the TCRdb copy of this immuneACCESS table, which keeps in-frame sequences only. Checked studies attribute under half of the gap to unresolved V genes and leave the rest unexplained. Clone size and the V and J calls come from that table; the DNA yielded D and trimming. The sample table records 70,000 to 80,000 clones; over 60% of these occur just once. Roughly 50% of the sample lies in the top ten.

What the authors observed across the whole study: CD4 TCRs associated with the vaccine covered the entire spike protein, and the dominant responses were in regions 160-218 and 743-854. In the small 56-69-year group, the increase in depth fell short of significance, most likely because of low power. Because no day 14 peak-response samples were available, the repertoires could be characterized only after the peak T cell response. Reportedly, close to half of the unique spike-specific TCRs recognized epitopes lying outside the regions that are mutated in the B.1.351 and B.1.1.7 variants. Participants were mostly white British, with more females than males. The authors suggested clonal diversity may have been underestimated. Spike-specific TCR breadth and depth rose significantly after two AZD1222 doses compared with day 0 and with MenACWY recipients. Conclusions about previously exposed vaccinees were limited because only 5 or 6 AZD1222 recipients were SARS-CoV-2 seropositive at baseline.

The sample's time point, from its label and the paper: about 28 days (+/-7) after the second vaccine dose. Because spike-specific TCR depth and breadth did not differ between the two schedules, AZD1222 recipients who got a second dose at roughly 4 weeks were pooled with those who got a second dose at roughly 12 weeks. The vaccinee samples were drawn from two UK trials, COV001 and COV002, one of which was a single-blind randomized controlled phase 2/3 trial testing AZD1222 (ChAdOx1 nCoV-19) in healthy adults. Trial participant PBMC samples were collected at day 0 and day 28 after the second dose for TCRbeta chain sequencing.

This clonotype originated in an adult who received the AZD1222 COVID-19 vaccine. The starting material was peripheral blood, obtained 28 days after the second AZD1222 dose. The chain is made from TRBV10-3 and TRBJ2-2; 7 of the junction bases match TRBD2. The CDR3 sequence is CAISVGGSGELFF. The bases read TGTGCCATCTCCGTCGGGGGGTCCGGGGAGCTGTTTTTT.